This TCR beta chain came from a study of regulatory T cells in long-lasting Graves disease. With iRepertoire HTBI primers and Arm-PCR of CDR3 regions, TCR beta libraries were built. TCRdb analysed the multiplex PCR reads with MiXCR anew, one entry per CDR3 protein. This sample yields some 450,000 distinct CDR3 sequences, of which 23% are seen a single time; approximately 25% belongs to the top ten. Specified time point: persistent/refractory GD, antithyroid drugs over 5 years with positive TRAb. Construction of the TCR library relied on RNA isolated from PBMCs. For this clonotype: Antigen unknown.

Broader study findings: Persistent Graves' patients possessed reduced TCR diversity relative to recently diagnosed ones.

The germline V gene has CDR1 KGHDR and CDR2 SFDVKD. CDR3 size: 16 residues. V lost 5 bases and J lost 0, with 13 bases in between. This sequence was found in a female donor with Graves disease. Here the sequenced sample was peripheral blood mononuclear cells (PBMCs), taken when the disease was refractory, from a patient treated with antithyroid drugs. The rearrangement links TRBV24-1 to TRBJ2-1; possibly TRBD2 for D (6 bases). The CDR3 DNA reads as TGTGCCACCAGTGGGGACCGGGGGAGCTCCTACAATGAGCAGTTCTTC. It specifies CATSGDRGSSYNEQFF.